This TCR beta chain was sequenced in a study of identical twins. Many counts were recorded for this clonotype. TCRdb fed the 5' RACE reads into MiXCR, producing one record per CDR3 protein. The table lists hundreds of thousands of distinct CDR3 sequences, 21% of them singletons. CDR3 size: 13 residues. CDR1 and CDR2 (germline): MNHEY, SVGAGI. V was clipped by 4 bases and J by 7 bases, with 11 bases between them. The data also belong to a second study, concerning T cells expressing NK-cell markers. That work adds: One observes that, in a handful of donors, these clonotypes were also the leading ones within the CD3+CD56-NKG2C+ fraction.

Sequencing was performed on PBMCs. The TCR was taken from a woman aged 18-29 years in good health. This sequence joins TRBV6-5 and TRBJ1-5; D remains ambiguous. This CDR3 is CASSSRPDQPQHF. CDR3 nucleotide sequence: TGTGCCAGCAGTTCCCGACCGGACCAGCCCCAGCATTTT.